These T cell receptor beta chains were read from a single sample in a study of blood T cell repertoires in COVID-19. Measured with immunoSEQ multiplex PCR; TCRdb has only the in-frame clones, and not every one. The data show over 150,000 clones, with around 80% seen just once and about 10% held by the top ten. Material: peripheral blood. The receptors derive from a woman older than 75 with active or convalescent COVID-19. The CDR3 runs from the conserved cysteine through the conserved F or W. D genes are given only for firm matches. Clone size is not always given. Where it is, it says once, few, many or a class for expanded clones.

. . TRBJ1-1 TRBV6-2/TRBV6-3 CASSYPGEAFF TGTGCCAGCAGTTACCCAGGTGAAGCTTTCTTT
TRBD1 . TRBJ2-7 TRBV19 CASSIWGTGDYEQYF TGTGCCAGTAGTATATGGGGGACAGGGGACTACGAGCAGTACTTC
. . TRBJ1-6 TRBV20-1 CSATDSSYNSPLHF TGCAGTGCTACTGACAGCTCCTATAATTCACCCCTCCACTTT
TRBD1 . TRBJ1-5 TRBV6-5 CASRTQQGNQPQHF TGTGCCAGCAGGACCCAACAGGGGAATCAGCCCCAGCATTTT
. few TRBJ1-1 TRBV15 CATSREFGGGAEAFF TGTGCCACCAGCAGAGAATTTGGGGGAGGGGCTGAAGCTTTCTTT
. once TRBJ2-5 TRBV11-3 CASSLESRETQYF TGTGCCAGCAGCTTAGAATCCCGGGAGACCCAGTACTTC
TRBD1 . TRBJ2-7 TRBV6-5 CASEGQGAREQYF TGTGCCAGCGAGGGACAGGGGGCAAGGGAGCAGTACTTC
. . TRBJ2-5 TRBV7-2 CASSLDPLGGTQYF TGTGCCAGCAGCTTAGATCCGTTAGGGGGGACCCAGTACTTC
. . TRBJ1-1 TRBV3-1/TRBV3-2 CASMRRENTEAFF TGTGCCAGCATGCGACGGGAAAACACTGAAGCTTTCTTT
. . TRBJ1-5 TRBV6-1 CASSEALLSLLDSWGGQPQHF TGTGCCAGCAGTGAAGCGCTTCTGAGTTTACTGGACTCCTGGGGAGGTCAGCCCCAGCATTTT
. few TRBJ1-2 TRBV6-1 CASSESGSYGYTF TGTGCCAGCAGTGAATCGGGTTCCTATGGCTACACCTTC
. . TRBJ1-3 TRBV3-1/TRBV3-2 CASSQDTLGISGNTIYF TGTGCCAGCAGCCAAGATACCCTCGGGATCTCTGGAAACACCATATATTTT
. . TRBJ1-1 TRBV18 CASSPPREGTLNTEAFF TGTGCCAGCTCACCACCACGTGAGGGTACCTTGAACACTGAAGCTTTCTTT
TRBD2 . TRBJ2-7 TRBV6-5 CASSYAGGRPAYEQYF TGTGCCAGCAGTTACGCGGGGGGGCGTCCCGCCTACGAGCAGTACTTC
. . TRBJ1-6 TRBV6-5 CASSYSVPVNSPLHF TGTGCCAGCAGTTACAGCGTACCGGTCAATTCACCCCTCCACTTT
TRBD1 many TRBJ1-6 TRBV19 CASSITGTDNSPLHF TGTGCCAGTAGTATAACCGGGACAGATAATTCACCCCTCCACTTT
TRBD1 once TRBJ2-7 TRBV18 CASSTGGAGEQYF TGTGCCAGCTCTACAGGGGGCGCGGGGGAGCAGTACTTC
TRBD2 . TRBJ2-1 TRBV7-8 CASSWAGGPHYEQFF TGTGCCAGCAGCTGGGCGGGGGGGCCCCATTATGAGCAGTTCTTC
TRBD1 . TRBJ1-5 TRBV10-1 CASSGQGGQPQHF TGCGCCAGCTCGGGACAGGGTGGTCAGCCCCAGCATTTT
TRBD1 . TRBJ2-5 TRBV11-3 CASSRTGDRGQETQYF TGTGCCAGCAGCAGGACAGGGGATAGGGGACAAGAGACCCAGTACTTC
. . TRBJ1-2 TRBV18 CASSQSELLLYGYTF TGTGCCAGCTCCCAAAGTGAGTTATTACTCTATGGCTACACCTTC
. . TRBJ1-4 TRBV7-8 CASSHWGGSVEKLFF TGTGCCAGCAGCCATTGGGGGGGCAGCGTTGAAAAACTGTTTTTT
TRBD1 . TRBJ1-4 TRBV7-7 CASSSGTGDREKLFF TGTGCTAGCAGCTCCGGGACAGGGGATAGGGAAAAACTGTTTTTT